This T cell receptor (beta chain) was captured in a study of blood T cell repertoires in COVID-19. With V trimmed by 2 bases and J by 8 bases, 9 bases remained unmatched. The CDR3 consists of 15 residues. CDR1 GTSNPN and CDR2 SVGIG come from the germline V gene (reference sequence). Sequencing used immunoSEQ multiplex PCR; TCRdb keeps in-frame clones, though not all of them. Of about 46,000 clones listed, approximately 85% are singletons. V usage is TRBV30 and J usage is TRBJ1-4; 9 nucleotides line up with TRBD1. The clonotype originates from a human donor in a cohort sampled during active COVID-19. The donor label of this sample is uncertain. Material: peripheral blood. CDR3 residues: CAWSPADRGGEKLFF. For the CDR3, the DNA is TGTGCCTGGAGTCCCGCGGACAGGGGTGGCGAAAAACTGTTTTTT.